This entry features one T cell receptor beta chain sequence. This entry belongs to a study of T-cell reconstitution after alpha-beta-depleted transplantation in children. Unique molecular identifiers were built into the TCRbeta library. A single record per CDR3 protein comes from TCRdb applying MiXCR to the PCR reads. The sample has approximately 640,000 distinct CDR3 sequences, roughly 17% seen once. The length of the CDR3 is 15 residues. CDR1 is SGHRS and CDR2 is YFSETQ in the germline V gene. Deletions cut 0 bases from V and 4 bases from J, with 12 bases between. The V call is TRBV5-1, the J call TRBJ2-3; a possible D gene is TRBD1 (5 bases). The material sequenced was PBMCs from the stem cell graft donor, taken from the stem cell graft. The TCR originated in a human donor who donated a stem cell graft to a child with acute myeloid leukemia. CDR3 sequence: CASSLEGARSDTQYF. The DNA for the CDR3 is TGCGCCAGCAGCTTGGAAGGGGCGCGGTCAGATACGCAGTATTTT.